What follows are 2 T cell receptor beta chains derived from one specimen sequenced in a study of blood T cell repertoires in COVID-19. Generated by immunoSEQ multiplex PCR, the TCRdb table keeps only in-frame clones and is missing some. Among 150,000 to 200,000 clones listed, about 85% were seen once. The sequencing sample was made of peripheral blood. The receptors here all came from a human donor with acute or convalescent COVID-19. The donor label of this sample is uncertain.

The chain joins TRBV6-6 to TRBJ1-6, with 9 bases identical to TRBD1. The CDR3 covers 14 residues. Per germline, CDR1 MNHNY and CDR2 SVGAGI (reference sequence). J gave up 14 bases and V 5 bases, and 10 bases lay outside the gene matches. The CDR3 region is CASSPSGQGSTLHF. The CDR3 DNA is TGTGCCAGCAGTCCCTCAGGACAGGGGAGCACCCTCCACTTT.

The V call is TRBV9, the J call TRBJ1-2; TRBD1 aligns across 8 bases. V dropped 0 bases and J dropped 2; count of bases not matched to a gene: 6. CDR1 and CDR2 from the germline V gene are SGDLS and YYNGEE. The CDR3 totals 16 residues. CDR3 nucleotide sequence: TGTGCCAGCAGCGTAGCTAGGACAGGGCTGAACTATGGCTACACCTTC. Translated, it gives CASSVARTGLNYGYTF.